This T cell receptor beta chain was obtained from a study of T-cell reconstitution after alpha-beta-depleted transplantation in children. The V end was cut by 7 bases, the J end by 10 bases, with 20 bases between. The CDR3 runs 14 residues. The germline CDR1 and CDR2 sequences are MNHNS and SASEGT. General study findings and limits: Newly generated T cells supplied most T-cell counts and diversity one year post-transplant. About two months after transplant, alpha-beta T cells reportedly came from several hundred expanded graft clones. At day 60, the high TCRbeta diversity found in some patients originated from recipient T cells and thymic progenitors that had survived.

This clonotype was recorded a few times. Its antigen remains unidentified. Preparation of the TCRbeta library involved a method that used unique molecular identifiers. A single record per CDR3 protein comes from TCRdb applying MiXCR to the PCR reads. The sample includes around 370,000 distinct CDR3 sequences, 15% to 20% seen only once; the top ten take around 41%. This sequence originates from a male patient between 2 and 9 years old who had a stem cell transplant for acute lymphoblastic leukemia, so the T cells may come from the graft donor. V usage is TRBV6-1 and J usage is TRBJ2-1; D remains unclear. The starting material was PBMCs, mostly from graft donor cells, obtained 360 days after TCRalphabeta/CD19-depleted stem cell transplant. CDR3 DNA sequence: TGTGCCAGCATTCACCCGGGTTTCTCGGTAGAGCAGTTCTTC. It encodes CASIHPGFSVEQFF.